This T cell receptor (beta chain) was identified during a study of blood T cell repertoires in COVID-19. Under the authors' procedure: How many nucleated cells were present was estimated from reference gene primer amplification. The assay was immunoSEQ multiplex PCR, and TCRdb's table has in-frame clones only and misses some. V, J and clone size are taken as reported in that table, and D and trimming were inferred from the DNA itself. The table has about 440,000 clones, 87% seen once. Study members were between about 18 and 100 years old and lived in 24 US regions. Allocation to cohorts depended on clinical history reported by the participants. The CDR3 spans 16 residues. Trimming pared 3 bases from V and 2 bases from J, leaving 17 bases between. Germline CDR1 reads LGHNA; CDR2 reads YSLEER.

The clonotype was recovered from a woman younger than 35 with acute COVID-19. V usage is TRBV4-3 and J usage is TRBJ2-7; a weak D match, TRBD2 (5 bases). Sequencing input: PBMCs or T cells enriched from blood (not recorded which). The CDR3 DNA follows: TGCGCCAGCAGCCAGGACTTTGGTTGGCGCCCCTACGAGCAGTACTTC. Translated, it gives CASSQDFGWRPYEQYF.